The next 10 T cell receptor beta chains were all read from a single sample in a study of blood T cell repertoires in COVID-19. Sequenced by immunoSEQ multiplex PCR; TCRdb stores in-frame clones only, minus some. The table lists roughly 190,000 clones, 85% to 90% of them singletons. Material: PBMCs or T cells enriched from blood (not recorded which). These receptors all come from a woman in her 40s in a cohort exposed to, infected with or recovered from COVID-19 (not recorded which).

The rearrangement uses TRBV28 and TRBJ2-7, with TRBD1 as a possible D gene (5 bases). The CDR3 is 15 residues long. V was cut by 4 bases and J by 2 bases, with 15 bases left in between. Germline assignment: CDR1 MDHEN and CDR2 SYDVKM. The CDR3 DNA reads TGTGCCAGCAGTTCCTCGGCAGGGCCTACCTACGAGCAGTACTTC. Amino acids: CASSSSAGPTYEQYF.

The chain carries TRBV18 and TRBJ1-3, with D perhaps TRBD1 (6 bases). The V end lost 1 base, the J end lost 0 bases, and 10 bases lay between the germline ends. The CDR3 spans 16 residues. CDR1 and CDR2 (germline): KGHSH, LQKENI. The CDR3, as DNA: TGTGCCAGCTCACCACTTGGGGGCAGCTCTGGAAACACCATATATTTT. Protein: CASSPLGGSSGNTIYF. Drawing the rest from reference TRBV18 and TRBJ1-3, the complete variable domain is NAGVMQNPRHLVRRRGQEARLRCSPMKGHSHVYWYRQLPEEGLKFMVYLQKENIIDESGMPKERFSAEFPKEGPSILRIQQVVRGDSAAYFCASSPLGGSSGNTIYFGEGSWLTVV.

This chain uses TRBV2 with TRBJ1-4; 11 nucleotides match TRBD1. CDR1 SNHLY and CDR2 FYNNEI come from the germline V gene. This CDR3 is built from 15 residues. J was trimmed by 6 bases and V by 1 base; bases with no gene match: 1. The CDR3 sequence: CASSEGDRGDEKLFF. The CDR3 DNA reads as TGTGCCAGCAGTGAAGGGGACAGGGGGGATGAAAAACTGTTTTTT. The full variable domain, in which reference TRBV2 and TRBJ1-4 provide the parts outside the CDR3, is EPEVTQTPSHQVTQMGQEVILRCVPISNHLYFYWYRQILGQKVEFLVSFYNNEISEKSEIFDDQFSVERPDGSNFTLKIRSTKLEDSAMYFCASSEGDRGDEKLFFGSGTQLSVL.

The chain couples TRBV4-1 to TRBJ2-7, with 10 nucleotides matching TRBD1. CDR3 length: 15 amino acids. Germline loops: CDR1 MGHRA, CDR2 YSYEKL. J was trimmed by 5 bases and V by 5 bases; bases with no gene match: 9. For the CDR3, the DNA is TGCGCCAGCAGCGCGACCCGGGACAGGGGTGACGAGCAGTACTTC. The encoded protein is CASSATRDRGDEQYF.

The rearrangement links TRBV4-3 to TRBJ2-3, with D maybe TRBD2 (5 bases). The V end lost 5 bases, the J end lost 3 bases, and 9 bases lay between the germline ends. Germline V gene sequence: CDR1 LGHNA, CDR2 YSLEER. The CDR3 covers 13 residues. In DNA, the CDR3 is TGCGCCAGCAGCAGGAGAGGGACAGATACGCAGTATTTT. Protein: CASSRRGTDTQYF.

The rearrangement uses TRBV19 and TRBJ1-1; no reliable D call. The CDR3 length is 13 residues. CDR1 is LNHDA and CDR2 is SQIVND in the germline V gene (reference sequence). The ends were cut back, 6 bases at V and 11 bases at J, with 19 bases in the middle. CDR3 in amino acids: CASSRVDPGEAFF. DNA of the CDR3: TGTGCCAGTAGCCGGGTCGATCCTGGTGAGGCTTTCTTT.

A single count supports this clone. The V and J genes are TRBV27 and TRBJ2-3; a possible D gene is TRBD2 (5 bases). The germline CDR1 and CDR2 sequences are MNHEY and SMNVEV (reference sequence). The CDR3 has 16 amino acids. Trimming pared 1 base from V and 3 bases from J, leaving 14 bases between. The CDR3 coding sequence is TGTGCCAGCAGTTTATGGTCGGGAACTTCGACAGATACGCAGTATTTT. Its translation is CASSLWSGTSTDTQYF.

The genes are TRBV27 and TRBJ1-6, with a weak D call TRBD1 (5 bases). V gave up 7 bases and J gave up 6 bases, with 16 bases separating them. This CDR3 is built from 15 residues. Germline V gives CDR1 MNHEY, CDR2 SMNVEV (reference sequence). The CDR3 reads CASTLQGGFNSPLHF. In DNA, the CDR3 is TGTGCCAGCACTCTTCAGGGCGGCTTTAATTCACCCCTCCACTTT.

The J gene is TRBJ1-5, the V gene TRBV2; 9 nucleotides align to TRBD1. The CDR3 length is 14 residues. Germline V gene sequence: CDR1 SNHLY, CDR2 FYNNEI. The V and J ends lost 5 bases and 5 bases, in that order; junction bases with no gene match: 4. This CDR3 reads CASSSGTGYQPQHF. The DNA for the CDR3 is TGTGCCAGCAGTTCCGGGACAGGGTATCAGCCCCAGCATTTT.

This chain uses TRBV5-5 with TRBJ1-1; TRBD1 matches at 12 bases. Germline V lookup: CDR1 SGHKS, CDR2 YYEKEE (reference sequence). This CDR3 is 18 amino acids long. Germline trimming cut 4 bases from V and 8 bases from J; bases unmatched to any gene: 18. The CDR3 sequence is CASSPGQGAFALGIEAFF. The CDR3 DNA follows: TGTGCCAGCAGCCCGGGACAGGGGGCATTTGCCTTGGGGATCGAAGCTTTCTTT.